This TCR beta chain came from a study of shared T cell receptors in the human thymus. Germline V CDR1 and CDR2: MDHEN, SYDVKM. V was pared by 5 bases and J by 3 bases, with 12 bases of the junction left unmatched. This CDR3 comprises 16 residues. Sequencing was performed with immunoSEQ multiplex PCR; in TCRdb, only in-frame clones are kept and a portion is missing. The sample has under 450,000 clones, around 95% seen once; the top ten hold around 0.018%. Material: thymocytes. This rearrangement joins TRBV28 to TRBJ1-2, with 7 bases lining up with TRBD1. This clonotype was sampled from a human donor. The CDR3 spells CASSPGTAEGDYGYTF. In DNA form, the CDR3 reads TGTGCCAGCAGTCCCGGGACAGCGGAGGGGGACTATGGCTACACCTTC.